A selection of T cell receptor beta chains follows, all from one sample in a study of vaccination effects on CD4 cells after COVID-19. Measured with immunoSEQ multiplex PCR; TCRdb has only the in-frame clones, and not every one. The table lists tens of thousands of clones, 76% of them singletons. Their recognized antigens are unknown. Specimen: CD4+ T cells from PBMCs cultured without peptide, collected after COVID-19 vaccination. Receptors originate from a human donor who had a prior SARS-CoV-2 infection. Each CDR3 is given with its conserved first and last residue. A D gene is named only where the DNA matches it firmly. Clone size, where shown, is once, few, many, or a class for clones that have expanded.

v_call: TRBV7-2; clone_size: .; j_call: TRBJ2-7; d_call: TRBD1; cdr3_aa: CASSLYRQGAYEQYF; cdr3_nt: TGTGCCAGCAGCTTATACAGACAGGGGGCATACGAGCAGTACTTC
v_call: TRBV15; clone_size: .; j_call: TRBJ2-7; d_call: .; cdr3_aa: CATSAAGTLTYEQYF; cdr3_nt: TGTGCCACCAGCGCTGCCGGGACCTTAACCTACGAGCAGTACTTC
v_call: TRBV5-1; clone_size: .; j_call: TRBJ2-7; d_call: TRBD1; cdr3_aa: CASSSTGGGGINYEQYF; cdr3_nt: TGCGCCAGCAGCTCGACAGGGGGCGGGGGGATTAACTACGAGCAGTACTTC
v_call: TRBV15; clone_size: .; j_call: TRBJ2-5; d_call: .; cdr3_aa: CATSRDLTGQETQYF; cdr3_nt: TGTGCCACCAGCAGAGATCTGACTGGCCAAGAGACCCAGTACTTC
v_call: TRBV14; clone_size: few; j_call: TRBJ2-7; d_call: TRBD2; cdr3_aa: CASSPGLASYEQYF; cdr3_nt: TGTGCCAGCAGCCCGGGACTAGCGTCCTACGAGCAGTACTTC
v_call: TRBV4-3; clone_size: .; j_call: TRBJ2-2; d_call: .; cdr3_aa: CASSQVYETSTGELFF; cdr3_nt: TGCGCCAGCAGCCAAGTATACGAGACTTCCACCGGGGAGCTGTTTTTT
v_call: TRBV10-2; clone_size: few; j_call: TRBJ2-3; d_call: .; cdr3_aa: CASSGGAEGTDTQYF; cdr3_nt: TGCGCCAGCAGTGGGGGAGCGGAAGGCACAGATACGCAGTATTTT
v_call: TRBV6-5; clone_size: .; j_call: TRBJ2-3; d_call: .; cdr3_aa: CASSFHGTDTQYF; cdr3_nt: TGTGCCAGCAGTTTCCACGGGACAGATACGCAGTATTTT
v_call: TRBV29-1; clone_size: .; j_call: TRBJ2-5; d_call: TRBD2; cdr3_aa: CSVTSGRYGAQYF; cdr3_nt: TGCAGCGTCACTAGCGGGAGATATGGGGCCCAGTACTTC
v_call: TRBV9; clone_size: .; j_call: TRBJ2-2; d_call: .; cdr3_aa: CASSGRVAGELFF; cdr3_nt: TGTGCCAGCAGCGGGCGGGTCGCTGGGGAGCTGTTTTTT
v_call: TRBV4-1; clone_size: .; j_call: TRBJ1-4; d_call: TRBD1; cdr3_aa: CASSRRQGTNEKLFF; cdr3_nt: TGCGCCAGCAGCCGTAGACAGGGCACTAATGAAAAACTGTTTTTT
v_call: TRBV27; clone_size: .; j_call: TRBJ2-3; d_call: .; cdr3_aa: CASSLSWTLSTDTQYF; cdr3_nt: TGTGCCAGCAGTTTGTCTTGGACCCTGAGCACAGATACGCAGTATTTT
v_call: TRBV5-1; clone_size: .; j_call: TRBJ2-5; d_call: .; cdr3_aa: CASSLAGVGGETQYF; cdr3_nt: TGCGCCAGCAGCTTGGCCGGAGTAGGGGGAGAGACCCAGTACTTC
v_call: TRBV5-1; clone_size: few; j_call: TRBJ2-3; d_call: TRBD2; cdr3_aa: CASSFSGSNTQYF; cdr3_nt: TGCGCCAGCAGTTTTAGCGGGAGTAACACGCAGTATTTT
v_call: TRBV7-2; clone_size: .; j_call: TRBJ2-3; d_call: .; cdr3_aa: CASSSGVGGITDTQYF; cdr3_nt: TGTGCCAGCAGCTCCGGTGTGGGCGGGATTACAGATACGCAGTATTTT
v_call: TRBV19; clone_size: .; j_call: TRBJ1-1; d_call: TRBD1; cdr3_aa: CASSIIRGGVNTEAFF; cdr3_nt: TGTGCCAGTAGTATAATACGAGGGGGCGTGAACACTGAAGCTTTCTTT
v_call: TRBV19; clone_size: .; j_call: TRBJ2-7; d_call: TRBD2; cdr3_aa: CASSIHAGGSHYEQYF; cdr3_nt: TGTGCCAGTAGTATACACGCCGGGGGGTCCCACTACGAGCAGTACTTC
v_call: TRBV6-2/TRBV6-3; clone_size: few; j_call: TRBJ2-3; d_call: TRBD2; cdr3_aa: CASSFRLAASTDTQYF; cdr3_nt: TGTGCCAGCAGTTTCAGACTAGCGGCAAGCACAGATACGCAGTATTTT
v_call: TRBV21-1; clone_size: .; j_call: TRBJ2-4; d_call: .; cdr3_aa: CASNRGGQYF; cdr3_nt: TGTGCCAGCAATAGGGGTGGCCAGTACTTC
v_call: TRBV2; clone_size: few; j_call: TRBJ1-1; d_call: TRBD1; cdr3_aa: CASSPRGQENTEAFF; cdr3_nt: TGTGCCAGCAGCCCCCGGGGACAGGAGAACACTGAAGCTTTCTTT
v_call: TRBV12-5; clone_size: .; j_call: TRBJ1-1; d_call: .; cdr3_aa: CASGSDRTMNTEAFF; cdr3_nt: TGTGCTAGTGGTTCCGACAGGACCATGAACACTGAAGCTTTCTTT
v_call: TRBV11-3; clone_size: .; j_call: TRBJ2-3; d_call: TRBD2; cdr3_aa: CASSLEGTSGLRTDTQYF; cdr3_nt: TGTGCCAGCAGCTTAGAGGGGACTAGCGGACTTAGGACAGATACGCAGTATTTT
v_call: TRBV11-1; clone_size: .; j_call: TRBJ2-5; d_call: .; cdr3_aa: CASSQWILQETQYF; cdr3_nt: TGTGCCAGCAGCCAATGGATACTGCAAGAGACCCAGTACTTC
v_call: TRBV13; clone_size: .; j_call: TRBJ2-3; d_call: .; cdr3_aa: CASSLRLGPDTQYF; cdr3_nt: TGTGCCAGCAGCTTACGTCTGGGTCCAGATACGCAGTATTTT
v_call: TRBV5-1; clone_size: .; j_call: TRBJ2-7; d_call: .; cdr3_aa: CASSREGNGYEQYF; cdr3_nt: TGCGCCAGCAGCCGCGAAGGGAATGGCTACGAGCAGTACTTC
v_call: TRBV10-3; clone_size: .; j_call: TRBJ2-7; d_call: TRBD2; cdr3_aa: CAISTTGGRTYEQYF; cdr3_nt: TGTGCCATCAGTACCACTGGCGGGAGAACCTACGAGCAGTACTTC
v_call: TRBV15; clone_size: .; j_call: TRBJ2-5; d_call: .; cdr3_aa: CATAVVSETQYF; cdr3_nt: TGTGCCACGGCAGTGGTGAGCGAGACCCAGTACTTC
v_call: TRBV4-1; clone_size: few; j_call: TRBJ2-1; d_call: .; cdr3_aa: CASSQGWASRSYNEQFF; cdr3_nt: TGCGCCAGCAGCCAAGGATGGGCTAGCCGCTCCTACAATGAGCAGTTCTTC
v_call: TRBV21-1; clone_size: .; j_call: TRBJ1-5; d_call: .; cdr3_aa: CASANTQGGCNQPQHF; cdr3_nt: TGTGCCAGCGCCAATACTCAGGGGGGATGCAATCAGCCCCAGCATTTT
v_call: TRBV7-2; clone_size: .; j_call: TRBJ2-7; d_call: .; cdr3_aa: CASSLDEGPYEQYF; cdr3_nt: TGTGCCAGCAGCTTAGATGAGGGACCCTACGAGCAGTACTTC
v_call: TRBV5-1; clone_size: .; j_call: TRBJ2-5; d_call: TRBD2; cdr3_aa: CASNVGGGQETQYF; cdr3_nt: TGCGCCAGCAACGTGGGCGGGGGTCAAGAGACCCAGTACTTC
v_call: TRBV4-2; clone_size: .; j_call: TRBJ2-7; d_call: TRBD1; cdr3_aa: CASSQGTGGWHEQYF; cdr3_nt: TGTGCCAGCAGCCAGGGGACAGGGGGTTGGCACGAGCAGTACTTC
v_call: TRBV15; clone_size: medium-sized; j_call: TRBJ1-5; d_call: TRBD1; cdr3_aa: CATSRPQTGRYQPQHF; cdr3_nt: TGTGCCACCAGCAGGCCACAGACAGGGCGTTATCAGCCCCAGCATTTT
v_call: TRBV5-1; clone_size: .; j_call: TRBJ2-5; d_call: TRBD2; cdr3_aa: CASSFGLAGQETQYF; cdr3_nt: TGCGCCAGCAGCTTTGGGCTAGCGGGGCAAGAGACCCAGTACTTC
v_call: TRBV19; clone_size: .; j_call: TRBJ2-1; d_call: .; cdr3_aa: CASSLGPRINNEQFF; cdr3_nt: TGTGCCAGTAGCCTGGGACCGAGGATTAACAATGAGCAGTTCTTC
v_call: TRBV7-7; clone_size: .; j_call: TRBJ2-3; d_call: .; cdr3_aa: CASGPQGYSFTDTQYF; cdr3_nt: TGTGCTAGCGGCCCACAGGGGTACTCCTTTACAGATACGCAGTATTTT
v_call: TRBV7-3; clone_size: few; j_call: TRBJ2-1; d_call: .; cdr3_aa: CASSLRGLSYNEQFF; cdr3_nt: TGTGCCAGCAGCTTAAGGGGCCTCTCCTACAATGAGCAGTTCTTC
v_call: TRBV15; clone_size: .; j_call: TRBJ2-7; d_call: TRBD1; cdr3_aa: CATRPGTGKYEQYF; cdr3_nt: TGTGCCACCAGACCCGGGACAGGGAAATACGAGCAGTACTTC
v_call: TRBV5-1; clone_size: few; j_call: TRBJ1-1; d_call: TRBD1; cdr3_aa: CASRTGTGGFNTEAFF; cdr3_nt: TGCGCCAGCAGAACCGGGACAGGGGGCTTTAACACTGAAGCTTTCTTT
v_call: TRBV2; clone_size: .; j_call: TRBJ1-2; d_call: TRBD1; cdr3_aa: CASSEADRGLGGYTF; cdr3_nt: TGTGCCAGCAGTGAGGCGGACAGGGGTTTGGGTGGCTACACCTTC
v_call: TRBV11-3; clone_size: .; j_call: TRBJ2-3; d_call: TRBD2; cdr3_aa: CASSLGLAEDTQYF; cdr3_nt: TGTGCCAGCAGCTTAGGGCTAGCGGAAGATACGCAGTATTTT
v_call: TRBV12-1; clone_size: .; j_call: TRBJ2-1; d_call: .; cdr3_aa: CASRTSGSWCAYNEQFF; cdr3_nt: TGTGCCAGCAGGACTAGCGGGAGCTGGTGTGCCTACAATGAGCAGTTCTTC
v_call: TRBV18; clone_size: few; j_call: TRBJ2-1; d_call: .; cdr3_aa: CASSPPAMDEQFF; cdr3_nt: TGTGCCAGCTCACCACCGGCCATGGATGAGCAGTTCTTC
v_call: TRBV24-1; clone_size: .; j_call: TRBJ2-3; d_call: TRBD1; cdr3_aa: CATSDAGGRSTDTQYF; cdr3_nt: TGTGCCACCAGTGATGCAGGGGGTAGAAGCACAGATACGCAGTATTTT
v_call: TRBV5-1; clone_size: .; j_call: TRBJ2-3; d_call: TRBD2; cdr3_aa: CASSAPGLADTQYF; cdr3_nt: TGCGCCAGCAGCGCCCCGGGACTAGCAGATACGCAGTATTTT
v_call: TRBV2; clone_size: .; j_call: TRBJ2-5; d_call: .; cdr3_aa: CASGETGGETQYF; cdr3_nt: TGTGCCAGCGGGGAGACGGGGGGCGAGACCCAGTACTTC
v_call: TRBV4-3; clone_size: .; j_call: TRBJ2-2; d_call: TRBD2; cdr3_aa: CASSQHTTSGTRELFF; cdr3_nt: TGCGCCAGCAGCCAACATACAACTAGCGGGACCCGGGAGCTGTTTTTT